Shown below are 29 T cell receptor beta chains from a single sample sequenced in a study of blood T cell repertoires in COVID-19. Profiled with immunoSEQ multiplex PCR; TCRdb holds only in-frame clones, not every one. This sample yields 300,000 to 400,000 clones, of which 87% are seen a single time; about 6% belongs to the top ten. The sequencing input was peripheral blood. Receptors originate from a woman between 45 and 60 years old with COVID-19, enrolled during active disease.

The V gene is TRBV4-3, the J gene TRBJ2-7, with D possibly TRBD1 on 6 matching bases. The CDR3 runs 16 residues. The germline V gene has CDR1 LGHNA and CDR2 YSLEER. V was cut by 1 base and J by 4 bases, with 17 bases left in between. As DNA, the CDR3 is TGCGCCAGCAGCCAAGGTAGCCGGCAGGGGAAATACGAGCAGTACTTC. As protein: CASSQGSRQGKYEQYF.

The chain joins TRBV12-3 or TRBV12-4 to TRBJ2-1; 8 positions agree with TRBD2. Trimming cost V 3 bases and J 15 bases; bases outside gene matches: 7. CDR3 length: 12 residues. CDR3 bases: TGTGCCAGCAGTTTTGGAGCGGGAGTTTGGTTCTTC. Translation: CASSFGAGVWFF.

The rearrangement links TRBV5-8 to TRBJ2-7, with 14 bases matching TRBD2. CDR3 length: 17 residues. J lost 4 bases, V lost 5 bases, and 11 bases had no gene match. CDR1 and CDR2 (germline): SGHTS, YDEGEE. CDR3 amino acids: CASRHQPGLAGVYEQYF. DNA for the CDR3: TGTGCCAGCAGACACCAACCGGGACTAGCGGGAGTGTACGAGCAGTACTTC.

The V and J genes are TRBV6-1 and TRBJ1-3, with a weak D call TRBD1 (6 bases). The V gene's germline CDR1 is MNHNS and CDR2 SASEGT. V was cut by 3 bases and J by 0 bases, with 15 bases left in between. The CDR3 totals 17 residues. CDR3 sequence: CASSDPMTGFSGNTIYF. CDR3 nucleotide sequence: TGTGCCAGCAGTGACCCTATGACAGGTTTCTCTGGAAACACCATATATTTT.

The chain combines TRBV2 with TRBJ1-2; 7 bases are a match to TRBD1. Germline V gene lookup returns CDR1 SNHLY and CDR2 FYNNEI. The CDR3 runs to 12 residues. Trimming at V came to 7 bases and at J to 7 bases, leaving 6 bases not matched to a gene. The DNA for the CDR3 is TGTGCCAGCACTCAGGGGGGTCTTGGCTACACCTTC. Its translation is CASTQGGLGYTF.

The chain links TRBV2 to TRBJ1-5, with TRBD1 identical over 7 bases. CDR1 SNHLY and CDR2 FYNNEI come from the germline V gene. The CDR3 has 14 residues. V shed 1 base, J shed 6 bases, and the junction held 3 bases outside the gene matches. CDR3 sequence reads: CASSEDRGGQPQHF. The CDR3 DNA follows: TGTGCCAGCAGTGAAGACAGGGGCGGTCAGCCCCAGCATTTT.

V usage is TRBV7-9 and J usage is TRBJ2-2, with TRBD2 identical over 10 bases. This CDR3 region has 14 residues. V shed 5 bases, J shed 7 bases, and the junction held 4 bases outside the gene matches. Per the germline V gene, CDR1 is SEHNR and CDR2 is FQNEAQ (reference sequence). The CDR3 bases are TGTGCCAGCAGCCTAGGACTAGCGGACGGGGAGCTGTTTTTT. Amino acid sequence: CASSLGLADGELFF.

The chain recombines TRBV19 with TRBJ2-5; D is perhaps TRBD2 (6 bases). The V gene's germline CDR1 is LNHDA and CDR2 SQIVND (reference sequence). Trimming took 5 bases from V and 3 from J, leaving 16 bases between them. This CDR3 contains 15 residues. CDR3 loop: CASSSSGTLKETQYF. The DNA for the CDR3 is TGTGCCAGTAGTTCTTCCGGGACTCTGAAAGAGACCCAGTACTTC.

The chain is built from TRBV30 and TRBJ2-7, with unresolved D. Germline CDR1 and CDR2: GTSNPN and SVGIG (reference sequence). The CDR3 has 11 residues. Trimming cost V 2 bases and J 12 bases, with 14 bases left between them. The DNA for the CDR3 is TGTGCCTGGAGTCCGCGCCAGACTCTGTACTTC. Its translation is CAWSPRQTLYF.

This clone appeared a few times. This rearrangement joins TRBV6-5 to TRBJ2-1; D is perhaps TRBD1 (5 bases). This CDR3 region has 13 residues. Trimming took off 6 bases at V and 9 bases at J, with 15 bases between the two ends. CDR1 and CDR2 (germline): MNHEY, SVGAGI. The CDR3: CASSPQGVVEQFF. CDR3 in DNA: TGTGCCAGCAGCCCCCAAGGGGTGGTTGAGCAGTTCTTC.

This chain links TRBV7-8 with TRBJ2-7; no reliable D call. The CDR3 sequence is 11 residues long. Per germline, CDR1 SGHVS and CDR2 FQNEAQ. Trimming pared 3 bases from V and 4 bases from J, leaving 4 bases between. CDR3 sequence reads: CASSFLYEQYF. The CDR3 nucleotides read TGTGCCAGCAGCTTCCTTTACGAGCAGTACTTC.

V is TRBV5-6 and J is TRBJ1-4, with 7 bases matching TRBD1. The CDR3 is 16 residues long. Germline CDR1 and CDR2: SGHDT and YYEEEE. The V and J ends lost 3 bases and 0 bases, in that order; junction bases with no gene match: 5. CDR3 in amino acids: CASSWWGTATNEKLFF. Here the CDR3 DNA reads TGTGCCAGCAGCTGGTGGGGGACAGCAACTAATGAAAAACTGTTTTTT.

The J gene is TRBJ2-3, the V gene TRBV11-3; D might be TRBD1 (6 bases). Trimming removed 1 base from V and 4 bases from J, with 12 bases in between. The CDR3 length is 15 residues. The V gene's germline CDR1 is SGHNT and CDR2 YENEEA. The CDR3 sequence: CASSLGQGSADTQYF. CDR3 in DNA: TGTGCCAGCAGCTTAGGGCAGGGGAGTGCAGATACGCAGTATTTT.

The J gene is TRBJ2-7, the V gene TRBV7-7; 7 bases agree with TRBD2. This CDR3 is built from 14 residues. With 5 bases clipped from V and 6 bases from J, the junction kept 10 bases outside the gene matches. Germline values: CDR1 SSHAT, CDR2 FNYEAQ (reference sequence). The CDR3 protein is CASSLLGLSGEQYF. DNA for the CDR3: TGTGCCAGCAGCCTCCTGGGACTATCTGGCGAGCAGTACTTC.

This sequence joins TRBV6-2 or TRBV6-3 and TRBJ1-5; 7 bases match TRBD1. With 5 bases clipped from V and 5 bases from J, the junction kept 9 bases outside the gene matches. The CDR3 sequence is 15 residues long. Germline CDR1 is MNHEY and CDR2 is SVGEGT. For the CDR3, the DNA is TGTGCCAGCAGTGCCAGCGACAGGGTGTATCAGCCCCAGCATTTT. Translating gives CASSASDRVYQPQHF.

In DNA form, the CDR3 reads TGTGCCAGCAGCGTACCAGTTGGGGCCAACGTCCTGACTTTC. Translation gives CASSVPVGANVLTF. The chain combines TRBV9 with TRBJ2-6; no definite D call. Germline lookup yields CDR1 SGDLS and CDR2 YYNGEE. The CDR3 length is 14 residues. The V end was cut by 1 base, the J end by 3 bases, with 5 bases between.

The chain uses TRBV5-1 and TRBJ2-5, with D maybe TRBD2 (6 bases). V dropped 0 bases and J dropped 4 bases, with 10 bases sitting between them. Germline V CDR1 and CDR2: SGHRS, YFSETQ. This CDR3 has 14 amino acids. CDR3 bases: TGCGCCAGCAGCTTGGCTAGCGTAGGAGAGACCCAGTACTTC. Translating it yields CASSLASVGETQYF.

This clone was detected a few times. CDR3 sequence (DNA): TGTGCCAGCAGCCAAGATGGTGTCAGGGGCATCGGGGAGCTGTTTTTT. It encodes CASSQDGVRGIGELFF. V is TRBV3-1 (or the pseudogene TRBV3-2) and J is TRBJ2-2; a weak D match, TRBD1 (6 bases). The CDR3 has 16 residues. V was clipped by 0 bases and J by 7 bases, with 15 bases between them. CDR1 LGHDT and CDR2 YNNKEL come from the germline V gene (reference sequence).

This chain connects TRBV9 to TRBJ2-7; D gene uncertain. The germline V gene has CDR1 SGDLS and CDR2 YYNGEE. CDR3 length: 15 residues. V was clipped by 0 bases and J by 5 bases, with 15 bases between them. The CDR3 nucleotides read TGTGCCAGCAGCGTAGGGTCGACTGGTACTAACGAGCAGTACTTC. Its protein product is CASSVGSTGTNEQYF.

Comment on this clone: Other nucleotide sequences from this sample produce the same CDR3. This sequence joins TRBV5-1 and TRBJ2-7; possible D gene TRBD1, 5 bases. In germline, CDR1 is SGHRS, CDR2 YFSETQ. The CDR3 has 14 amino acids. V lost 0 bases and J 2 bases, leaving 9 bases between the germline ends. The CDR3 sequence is CASSLAGQAYEQYF. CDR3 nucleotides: TGCGCCAGCAGCTTGGCCGGACAAGCCTACGAGCAGTACTTC.

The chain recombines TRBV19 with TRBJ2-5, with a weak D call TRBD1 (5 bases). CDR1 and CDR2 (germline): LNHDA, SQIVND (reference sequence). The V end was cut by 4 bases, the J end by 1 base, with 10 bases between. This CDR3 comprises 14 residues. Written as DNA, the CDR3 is TGTGCCAGTAGTACCCACAGGAGCCAAGAGACCCAGTACTTC. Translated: CASSTHRSQETQYF.

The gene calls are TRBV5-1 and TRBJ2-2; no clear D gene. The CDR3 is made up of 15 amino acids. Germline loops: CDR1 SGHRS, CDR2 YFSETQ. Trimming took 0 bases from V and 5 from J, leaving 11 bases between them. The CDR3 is CASSLEVGGTGELFF. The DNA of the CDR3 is TGCGCCAGCAGCTTGGAGGTTGGCGGTACCGGGGAGCTGTTTTTT.

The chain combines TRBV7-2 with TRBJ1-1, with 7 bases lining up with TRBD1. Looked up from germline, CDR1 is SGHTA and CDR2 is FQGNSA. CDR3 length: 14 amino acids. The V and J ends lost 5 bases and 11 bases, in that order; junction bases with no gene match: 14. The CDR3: CASSQPQGKVYAFF. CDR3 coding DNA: TGTGCCAGCAGCCAGCCACAGGGGAAGGTTTATGCTTTCTTT.

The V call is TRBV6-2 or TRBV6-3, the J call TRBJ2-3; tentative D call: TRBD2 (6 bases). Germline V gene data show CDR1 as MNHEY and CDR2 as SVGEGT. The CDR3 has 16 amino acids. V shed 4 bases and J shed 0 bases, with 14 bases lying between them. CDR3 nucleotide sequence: TGTGCCAGCAGTTCGCAAATTGGGACTAGCACAGATACGCAGTATTTT. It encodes CASSSQIGTSTDTQYF.

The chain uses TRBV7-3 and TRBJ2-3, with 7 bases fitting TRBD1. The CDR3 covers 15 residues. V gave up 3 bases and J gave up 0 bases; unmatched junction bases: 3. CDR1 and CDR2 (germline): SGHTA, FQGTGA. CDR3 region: CASSFSGQSTDTQYF. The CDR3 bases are TGTGCCAGCAGCTTTTCGGGACAGAGCACAGATACGCAGTATTTT.

The DNA of the CDR3 is TGTGCCAGTAGTATAACCTCCGTGGGGCGTACTGAAGCTTTCTTT. Encoded protein: CASSITSVGRTEAFF. The V gene is TRBV19, the J gene TRBJ1-1; a possible D gene is TRBD1 (5 bases). The V end was cut by 2 bases, the J end by 5 bases, with 15 bases between. There are 15 residues in the CDR3. CDR1 is LNHDA, CDR2 SQIVND, per germline (reference sequence).

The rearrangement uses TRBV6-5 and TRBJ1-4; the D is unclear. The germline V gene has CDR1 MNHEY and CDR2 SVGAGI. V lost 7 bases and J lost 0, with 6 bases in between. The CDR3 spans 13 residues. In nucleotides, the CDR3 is TGTGCCAGCACGGGGACAACTAATGAAAAACTGTTTTTT. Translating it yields CASTGTTNEKLFF.

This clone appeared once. The CDR3 region is CASSLQREALNTGELFF. DNA for the CDR3: TGTGCCAGCAGCTTGCAGCGGGAGGCCCTGAACACCGGGGAGCTGTTTTTT. V gene TRBV5-4 combines with J gene TRBJ2-2, with TRBD2 identical over 9 bases. Per germline, CDR1 SGHNT and CDR2 YYREEE (reference sequence). V shed 1 base, J shed 1 base, and the junction held 5 bases outside the gene matches. This CDR3 is built from 17 residues.

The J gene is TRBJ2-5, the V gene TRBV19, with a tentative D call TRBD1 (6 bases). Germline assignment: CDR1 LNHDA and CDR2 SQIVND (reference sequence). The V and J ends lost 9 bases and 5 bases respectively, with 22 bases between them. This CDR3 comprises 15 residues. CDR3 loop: CASVDPGQTRETQYF. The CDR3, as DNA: TGTGCCAGCGTAGATCCGGGACAAACCAGGGAGACCCAGTACTTC.